These 30 T cell receptor beta chains were all obtained from the same sample, sequenced in a study of cytomegalovirus exposure and HLA in healthy donors. Vbeta (60) and Jbeta (13) primers were used in the PCR. Data came from immunoSEQ multiplex PCR; TCRdb stores just in-frame clones and leaves some out. Among about 120,000 clones listed, around two thirds were seen once. Material for sequencing was PBMCs. These receptors all stem from a human donor in good health.

This clone was seen a single time. The rearrangement uses TRBV6-6 and TRBJ1-1; 7 positions match TRBD1. The V segment lost 2 bases and the J segment 9 bases; nucleotides outside the gene matches: 9. Germline CDR1 reads MNHNY; CDR2 reads SVGAGI (reference sequence). This CDR3 spans 14 amino acids. The CDR3 sequence is CASSYLRQGDQAFF. The DNA of the CDR3 is TGTGCCAGCAGTTACCTGAGACAGGGAGATCAAGCTTTCTTT.

This clone was seen a single time. This chain connects TRBV5-1 to TRBJ2-7, with no clear D. This CDR3 is 15 amino acids long. Germline values: CDR1 SGHRS, CDR2 YFSETQ. V shed 4 bases and J shed 2 bases, with 16 bases lying between them. CDR3 DNA sequence: TGCGCCAGCAGCCTAGGTATCGCTACCACCTACGAGCAGTACTTC. Protein sequence: CASSLGIATTYEQYF.

This chain links TRBV5-1 with TRBJ2-1, with 8 bases matching TRBD1. Trimming took 5 bases from V and 0 from J; bases not matched to a gene: 4. The germline CDR1 and CDR2 sequences are SGHRS and YFSETQ. The CDR3 is 15 amino acids. This CDR3 reads CASRSGTGSYNEQFF. The CDR3 coding sequence is TGCGCCAGCAGATCCGGGACAGGCTCCTACAATGAGCAGTTCTTC.

This clone turned up a few times. This rearrangement joins TRBV7-8 to TRBJ1-3; D is uncertain. V dropped 5 bases and J dropped 1 base, with 6 bases sitting between them. Germline loops: CDR1 SGHVS, CDR2 FQNEAQ. This CDR3 region has 13 residues. The CDR3 region has the DNA TGTGCCAGCAGCCCTTTATCTGGAAACACCATATATTTT. Translating it yields CASSPLSGNTIYF.

This chain links TRBV5-1 with TRBJ1-4; D is perhaps TRBD1 (6 bases). Germline CDR1 reads SGHRS; CDR2 reads YFSETQ. V was trimmed by 4 bases and J by 4 bases, leaving 20 bases between them. The CDR3 sequence is 17 residues long. This CDR3 is CASSEGTRDIYNEKLFF. In DNA, the CDR3 is TGCGCCAGCAGCGAGGGGACCCGGGACATTTATAATGAAAAACTGTTTTTT.

The table lists this clone with a count of one. The rearrangement links TRBV6-5 to TRBJ1-1, with D hard to call. V was trimmed by 1 base and J by 1 base, leaving 10 bases between them. CDR1 is MNHEY and CDR2 is SVGAGI in the germline V gene. CDR3 length equals 15 residues. This CDR3 is CASSYLSLSNTEAFF. The CDR3 nucleotides are TGTGCCAGCAGTTACTTGAGTTTGTCGAACACTGAAGCTTTCTTT.

The chain carries TRBV27 and TRBJ2-3; D is perhaps TRBD1 (5 bases). Trimming stripped 6 bases from V and 1 base from J, with 14 bases between. The CDR3 has 15 amino acids. Germline V lookup: CDR1 MNHEY, CDR2 SMNVEV (reference sequence). The CDR3 nucleotides read TGTGCCAGCAGCCTACAGGCTCCGGGCACAGATACGCAGTATTTT. It specifies CASSLQAPGTDTQYF.

The gene calls are TRBV5-1 and TRBJ1-4; D is unresolved. This CDR3 region has 14 residues. V was trimmed by 5 bases and J by 0 bases, leaving 8 bases between them. Germline CDR1 and CDR2: SGHRS and YFSETQ. Here the CDR3 reads CASRNQATNEKLFF. CDR3 nucleotides: TGCGCCAGCAGGAACCAGGCAACTAATGAAAAACTGTTTTTT.

The V and J genes are TRBV7-8 and TRBJ2-2, with D hard to call. Per the germline V gene, CDR1 is SGHVS and CDR2 is FQNEAQ. The V end lost 5 bases, the J end lost 4 bases, and 11 bases lay between the germline ends. The length of the CDR3 is 14 residues. The CDR3 coding sequence is TGTGCCAGCAGCCTTCTGAGTCTCACCGGGGAGCTGTTTTTT. Amino acid sequence: CASSLLSLTGELFF.

V and J are TRBV9 and TRBJ2-7; D perhaps matches TRBD2 (6 bases). The CDR3 loop spans 15 amino acids. The germline V and J ends were trimmed by 4 bases and 0 bases, with 14 bases remaining between them. Germline assignment: CDR1 SGDLS and CDR2 YYNGEE. CDR3 sequence reads: CASSPGRRSSYEQYF. The DNA of the CDR3 is TGTGCCAGCAGCCCGGGGAGGAGAAGCTCCTACGAGCAGTACTTC. Combining the CDR3 with reference TRBV9 and TRBJ2-7 gives the whole variable domain DSGVTQTPKHLITATGQRVTLRCSPRSGDLSVYWYQQSLDQGLQFLIQYYNGEERAKGNILERFSAQQFPDLHSELNLSSLELGDSALYFCASSPGRRSSYEQYFGPGTRLTVT.

This chain connects TRBV30 to TRBJ1-6, with a tentative D call TRBD1 (5 bases). Trimming pared 4 bases from V and 8 bases from J, leaving 18 bases between. The germline gives CDR1 GTSNPN, CDR2 SVGIG (reference sequence). This CDR3 is built from 15 residues. This CDR3 is CAWTRGEVFDSPLHF. The CDR3 DNA sequence: TGTGCCTGGACTCGAGGGGAGGTCTTCGATTCACCCCTCCACTTT.

The chain uses TRBV5-6 and TRBJ1-2, with D tentatively TRBD1 (6 bases). This CDR3 region has 13 residues. V was trimmed by 4 bases and J by 8 bases, leaving 15 bases between them. CDR1 SGHDT and CDR2 YYEEEE come from the germline V gene. The CDR3 here is CASSIRTEDGYTF. In DNA form, the CDR3 reads TGTGCCAGCAGCATACGGACAGAGGACGGCTACACCTTC.

In nucleotides, the CDR3 is TGTGCCAGCAGCGGACAGGGTCGGACTAATGAAAAACTGTTTTTT. This codes for CASSGQGRTNEKLFF. This chain connects TRBV5-5 to TRBJ1-4; TRBD1 aligns across 8 bases. The V gene end was trimmed by 4 bases and the J gene end by 2 bases; junction bases not matched to a gene: 4. In germline, CDR1 is SGHKS, CDR2 YYEKEE (reference sequence). The CDR3 length is 15 residues.

V usage is TRBV27 and J usage is TRBJ1-1; D unresolved. CDR3 length equals 12 residues. V was trimmed by 3 bases and J by 6 bases, leaving 8 bases between them. Germline-derived CDR1 and CDR2 are MNHEY and SMNVEV (reference sequence). The CDR3 coding sequence is TGTGCCAGCAGTTTGCGGGGAGCTGAAGCTTTCTTT. It codes for CASSLRGAEAFF.

CDR3 coding DNA: TGTGCCAGTAGTTCAACTCCCTTAGGGGTCGGCTCTGGGGCCAACGTCCTGACTTTC. Its translation: CASSSTPLGVGSGANVLTF. The chain combines TRBV19 with TRBJ2-6; weak D call: TRBD1 (5 bases). The germline CDR1 and CDR2 sequences are LNHDA and SQIVND (reference sequence). V dropped 5 bases and J dropped 0 bases, with 20 bases sitting between them. CDR3 size: 19 residues.

The chain is built from TRBV5-1 and TRBJ2-7; the match to TRBD1 covers 7 bases. Germline CDR1 is SGHRS and CDR2 is YFSETQ. The CDR3 runs 14 residues. Unmatched junction bases numbered 7, after V lost 6 bases and J lost 1 base. The CDR3: CASNAQGNSYEQYF. The CDR3 coding sequence is TGCGCCAGCAACGCACAGGGGAATTCCTACGAGCAGTACTTC. The full variable domain, in which reference TRBV5-1 and TRBJ2-7 provide the parts outside the CDR3, is KAGVTQTPRYLIKTRGQQVTLSCSPISGHRSVSWYQQTPGQGLQFLFEYFSETQRNKGNFPGRFSGRQFSNSRSEMNVSTLELGDSALYLCASNAQGNSYEQYFGPGTRLTVT.

The V and J genes are TRBV6-6 and TRBJ2-3; 7 nucleotides match TRBD1. Germline lookup yields CDR1 MNHNY and CDR2 SVGAGI (reference sequence). After removal of 7 bases from V and 4 bases from J, the junction contained 14 bases not matched to a gene. CDR3 length: 16 amino acids. The DNA of the CDR3 is TGTGCCAGCAATCCTGCAACAGGGGTTGGAGCAGATACGCAGTATTTT. As protein: CASNPATGVGADTQYF.

This sequence joins TRBV6-5 and TRBJ1-1, with 7 bases fitting TRBD1. CDR1 MNHEY and CDR2 SVGAGI come from the germline V gene. V shed 5 bases, J shed 4 bases, and the junction held 4 bases outside the gene matches. The CDR3 is 13 residues long. The CDR3 protein is CASSLGQLTEAFF. The CDR3 coding sequence is TGTGCCAGCAGTCTGGGACAGCTCACTGAAGCTTTCTTT.

This clone has just one count. The chain employs TRBV2 and TRBJ2-5, with D possibly TRBD1 on 6 matching bases. The J call could be wrong; TRBJ2-7 is a better fit for the DNA end. The CDR3 is 15 residues long. The V gene's germline CDR1 is SNHLY and CDR2 FYNNEI. CDR3 bases: TGTGCCAGCAGTGAAGAGGGTGGGGGCCCTTACGAGCAGTACTTC. Protein sequence: CASSEEGGGPYEQYF.

This chain links TRBV28 with TRBJ2-1, with 8 bases that match TRBD2. V lost 6 bases and J lost 3; bases outside the gene matches: 4. In germline, CDR1 is MDHEN, CDR2 SYDVKM. This CDR3 region has 14 residues. The DNA for the CDR3 is TGTGCCAGCAGCGGGGGGGCATACTACAATGAGCAGTTCTTC. Amino acids: CASSGGAYYNEQFF.

This clone has just a few counts. This sequence joins TRBV28 and TRBJ2-1, with TRBD2 matching over 13 bases. Germline V gene lookup returns CDR1 MDHEN and CDR2 SYDVKM. The CDR3 extends over 19 amino acids. V trimming: 3 bases; J trimming: 9 bases; junction bases outside the gene matches: 17. The DNA for the CDR3 is TGTGCCAGCAGTTTGGCGGGACTAGCGGGAAAAGATGGCCATGGTGAGCAGTTCTTC. Protein product: CASSLAGLAGKDGHGEQFF.

The rearrangement uses TRBV6-6 and TRBJ2-7; 8 bases match TRBD1. The germline V gene has CDR1 MNHNY and CDR2 SVGAGI (reference sequence). The CDR3 extends over 12 amino acids. J was trimmed by 6 bases and V by 6 bases; bases with no gene match: 4. CDR3 loop: CASSQTGAEQYF. The CDR3 coding sequence is TGTGCCAGCAGCCAGACAGGGGCCGAGCAGTACTTC.

The chain is built from TRBV5-1 and TRBJ2-3, with unresolved D. The V gene lost 4 bases and the J gene lost 3 bases, with 6 bases spanning the gap. Germline V gives CDR1 SGHRS, CDR2 YFSETQ. This CDR3 region has 12 residues. The CDR3, as DNA: TGCGCCAGCAGCACTACAACAGATACGCAGTATTTT. Its protein is CASSTTTDTQYF.

V gene TRBV7-6 combines with J gene TRBJ2-1; the match to TRBD1 covers 7 bases. Germline V gene data show CDR1 as SGHVS and CDR2 as FNYEAQ. The CDR3 extends over 15 amino acids. V dropped 2 bases and J dropped 2; count of bases not matched to a gene: 3. This chain's CDR3 is CASSLRQGPYNEQFF. The CDR3 DNA sequence: TGTGCCAGCAGCTTAAGACAGGGTCCCTACAATGAGCAGTTCTTC.

The CDR3 protein is CASSFPGQGEKLFF. The DNA for the CDR3 is TGTGCCAGCAGTTTCCCGGGACAGGGGGAAAAACTGTTTTTT. The chain recombines TRBV28 with TRBJ1-4; 10 bases are shared with TRBD1. CDR3 size: 14 residues. Germline V gene lookup returns CDR1 MDHEN and CDR2 SYDVKM. Germline trimming cut 3 bases from V and 8 bases from J; bases unmatched to any gene: 3. Full variable domain (outside the CDR3, taken from reference TRBV28 and TRBJ1-4): DVKVTQSSRYLVKRTGEKVFLECVQDMDHENMFWYRQDPGLGLRLIYFSYDVKMKEKGDIPEGYSVSREKKERFSLILESASTNQTSMYLCASSFPGQGEKLFFGSGTQLSVL.

The CDR3 loop reads CASSRVGLDYEQYF. CDR3 coding DNA: TGTGCCAGCAGCCGTGTGGGGCTTGACTACGAGCAGTACTTC. The chain carries TRBV28 and TRBJ2-7, with D possibly TRBD1 on 5 matching bases. CDR1 and CDR2 (germline): MDHEN, SYDVKM. The CDR3 length is 14 residues. Trimming removed 6 bases from V and 3 bases from J, with 15 bases in between.

The chain couples TRBV27 to TRBJ1-5, with 11 bases lining up with TRBD1. This CDR3 contains 18 residues. The V gene's germline CDR1 is MNHEY and CDR2 SMNVEV (reference sequence). After removal of 4 bases from V and 2 bases from J, the junction contained 10 bases not matched to a gene. CDR3 in amino acids: CASSSQGTGGRGNQPQHF. DNA for the CDR3: TGTGCCAGCAGTTCGCAGGGGACAGGGGGAAGGGGCAATCAGCCCCAGCATTTT.

The rearrangement joins TRBV28 to TRBJ1-2; D unclear. V was shortened by 2 bases and J by 6 bases, with 10 bases between the two germline ends. The CDR3 totals 13 residues. Germline V lookup: CDR1 MDHEN, CDR2 SYDVKM. CDR3 region: CASSLGQVDGYTF. The CDR3 DNA reads TGTGCCAGCAGTTTAGGGCAGGTTGATGGCTACACCTTC.

The V call is TRBV19, the J call TRBJ2-7, with a tentative D call TRBD2 (5 bases). CDR1 and CDR2 from the germline V gene are LNHDA and SQIVND (reference sequence). CDR3 size: 14 residues. Trimming cost V 1 base and J 3 bases, with 10 bases left between them. The CDR3 sequence is CASSIAQGSYEQYF. The CDR3 nucleotides read TGTGCCAGTAGTATAGCCCAAGGGAGCTACGAGCAGTACTTC.

The chain employs TRBV4-2 and TRBJ2-7, with 15 bases fitting TRBD2. Losses at the gene ends were 0 bases for V and 0 bases for J; bases not matched to a gene: 9. The germline V gene encodes CDR1 LGHNA and CDR2 YNFKEQ. The CDR3 totals 20 residues. The CDR3, as DNA: TGTGCCAGCAGCCAAGAACTAGGACTAGCGGGAGGGGAGGGCTCCTACGAGCAGTACTTC. Encoded protein: CASSQELGLAGGEGSYEQYF.